This note documents a single T cell receptor (beta chain) sequence. All enrollees were roughly 18 to 89 years old and from about 24 US areas. Cohorts were assigned according to the clinical history that participants reported. This record belongs to a study of blood T cell repertoires in COVID-19. Study summary: Some COVID-19 samples were acute and others convalescent; all came from the United States, Italy and Spain. Nucleic acid was either cDNA or gDNA, and it came from T cells, B-cell-depleted T cells, or PBMCs.

Germline CDR1 and CDR2: KGHDR and SFDVKD. This CDR3 is built from 20 residues. Trimming removed 6 bases from V and 2 bases from J; junction bases left unmatched: 17. Sequenced by immunoSEQ multiplex PCR; TCRdb stores in-frame clones only, minus some. The sample carries 150,000 to 200,000 clones, under 90% recorded once. The sample was PBMCs or T cells enriched from blood (not recorded which). This receptor was obtained from a man aged 45 to 65 who had recovered from COVID-19. The genes are TRBV24-1 and TRBJ2-1, with 11 bases that match TRBD2. In DNA, the CDR3 is TGTGCCACCAGTCATAGGCAGGCACCTAGCGGGGGGACTCCCTACAATGAGCAGTTCTTC. It is translated as CATSHRQAPSGGTPYNEQFF.